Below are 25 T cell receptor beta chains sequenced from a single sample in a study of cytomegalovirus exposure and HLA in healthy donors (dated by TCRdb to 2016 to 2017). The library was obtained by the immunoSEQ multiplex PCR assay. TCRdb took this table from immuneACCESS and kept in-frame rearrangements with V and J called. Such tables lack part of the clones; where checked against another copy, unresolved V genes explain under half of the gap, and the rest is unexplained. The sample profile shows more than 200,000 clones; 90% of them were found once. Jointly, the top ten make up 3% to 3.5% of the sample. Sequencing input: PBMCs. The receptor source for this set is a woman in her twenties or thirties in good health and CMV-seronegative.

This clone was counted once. CDR3: CASSLGGQRTDTQYF. DNA for the CDR3: TGTGCCAGCAGCTTAGGCGGACAGCGCACAGATACGCAGTATTTT. The V and J genes are TRBV7-8 and TRBJ2-3, with D tentatively TRBD1 (6 bases). The CDR3 loop spans 15 amino acids. Trimming pared 1 base from V and 1 base from J, leaving 9 bases between. The germline V gene encodes CDR1 SGHVS and CDR2 FQNEAQ.

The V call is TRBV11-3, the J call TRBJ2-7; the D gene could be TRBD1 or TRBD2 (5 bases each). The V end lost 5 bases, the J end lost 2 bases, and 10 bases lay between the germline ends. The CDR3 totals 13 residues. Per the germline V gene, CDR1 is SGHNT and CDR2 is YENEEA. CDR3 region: CASSAGAAYEQYF. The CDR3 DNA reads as TGTGCCAGCAGCGCCGGGGCTGCCTACGAGCAGTACTTC.

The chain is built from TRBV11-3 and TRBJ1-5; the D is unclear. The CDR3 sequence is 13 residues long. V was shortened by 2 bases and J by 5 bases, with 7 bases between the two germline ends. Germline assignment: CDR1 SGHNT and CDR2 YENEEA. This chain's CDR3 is CASSLSRDQPQHF. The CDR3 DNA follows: TGTGCCAGCAGCTTATCGAGGGATCAGCCCCAGCATTTT.

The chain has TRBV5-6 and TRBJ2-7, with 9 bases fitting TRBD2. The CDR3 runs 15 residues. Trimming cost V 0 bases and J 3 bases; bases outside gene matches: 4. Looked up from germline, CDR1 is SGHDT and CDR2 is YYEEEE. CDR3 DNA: TGTGCCAGCAGCTTGGAACTAGCGGGCATCTACGAGCAGTACTTC. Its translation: CASSLELAGIYEQYF.

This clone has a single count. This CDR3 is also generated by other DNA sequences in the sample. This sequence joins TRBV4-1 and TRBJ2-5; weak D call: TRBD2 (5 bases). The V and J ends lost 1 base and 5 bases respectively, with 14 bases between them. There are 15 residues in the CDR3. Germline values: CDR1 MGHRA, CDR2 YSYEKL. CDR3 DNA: TGCGCCAGCAGCCAAGTAACGGGGTTAGGGGAGACCCAGTACTTC. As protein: CASSQVTGLGETQYF.

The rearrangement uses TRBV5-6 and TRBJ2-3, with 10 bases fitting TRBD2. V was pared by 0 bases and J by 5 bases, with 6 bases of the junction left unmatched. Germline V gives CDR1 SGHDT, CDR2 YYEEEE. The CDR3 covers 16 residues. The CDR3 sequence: CASSLDSGRVGDTQYF. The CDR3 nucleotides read TGTGCCAGCAGCTTGGACAGCGGGAGGGTAGGAGATACGCAGTATTTT.

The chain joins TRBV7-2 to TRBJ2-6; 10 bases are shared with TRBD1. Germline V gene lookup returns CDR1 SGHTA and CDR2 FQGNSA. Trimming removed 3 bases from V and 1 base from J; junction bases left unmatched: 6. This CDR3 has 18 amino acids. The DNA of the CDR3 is TGTGCCAGCAGCTTTACCGGGACAGGGGAGTCTGGGGCCAACGTCCTGACTTTC. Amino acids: CASSFTGTGESGANVLTF.

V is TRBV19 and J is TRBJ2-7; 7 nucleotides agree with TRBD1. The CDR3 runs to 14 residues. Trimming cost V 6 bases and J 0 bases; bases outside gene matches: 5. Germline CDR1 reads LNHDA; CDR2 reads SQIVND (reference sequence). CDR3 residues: CASSSGTASYEQYF. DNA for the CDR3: TGTGCCAGTAGCTCTGGGACAGCCTCCTACGAGCAGTACTTC.

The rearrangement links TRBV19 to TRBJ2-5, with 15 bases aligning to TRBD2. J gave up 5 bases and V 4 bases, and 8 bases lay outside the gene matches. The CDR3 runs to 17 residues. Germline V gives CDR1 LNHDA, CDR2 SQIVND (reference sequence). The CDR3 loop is CASSTRTSGRAAETQYF. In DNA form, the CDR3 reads TGTGCCAGTAGTACAAGGACTAGCGGGAGGGCCGCGGAGACCCAGTACTTC.

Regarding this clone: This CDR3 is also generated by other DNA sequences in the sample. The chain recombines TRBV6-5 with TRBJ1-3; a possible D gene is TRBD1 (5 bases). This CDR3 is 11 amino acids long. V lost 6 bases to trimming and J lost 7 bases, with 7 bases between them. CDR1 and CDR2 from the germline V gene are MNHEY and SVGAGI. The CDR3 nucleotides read TGTGCCAGCAGCTGGGGGAACACCATATATTTT. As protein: CASSWGNTIYF.

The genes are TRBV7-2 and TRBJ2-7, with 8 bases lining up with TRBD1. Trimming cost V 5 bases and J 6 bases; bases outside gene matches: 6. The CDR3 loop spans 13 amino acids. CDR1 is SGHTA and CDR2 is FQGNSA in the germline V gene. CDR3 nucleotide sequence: TGTGCCAGCAGCACGACAGGGGTTCCCGAGCAGTACTTC. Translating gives CASSTTGVPEQYF.

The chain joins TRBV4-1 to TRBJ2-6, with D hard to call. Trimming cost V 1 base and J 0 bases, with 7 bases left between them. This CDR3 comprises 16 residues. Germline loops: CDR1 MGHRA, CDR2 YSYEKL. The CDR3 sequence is CASSQVQLSGANVLTF. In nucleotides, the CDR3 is TGCGCCAGCAGCCAAGTTCAGCTCTCTGGGGCCAACGTCCTGACTTTC.

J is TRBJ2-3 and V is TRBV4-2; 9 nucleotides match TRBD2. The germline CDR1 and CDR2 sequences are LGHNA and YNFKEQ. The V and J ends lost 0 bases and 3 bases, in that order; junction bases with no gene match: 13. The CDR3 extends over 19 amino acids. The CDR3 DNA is TGTGCCAGCAGCCAAGATTTGGCGGGAGGGTCGTTTAGAACAGATACGCAGTATTTT. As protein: CASSQDLAGGSFRTDTQYF.

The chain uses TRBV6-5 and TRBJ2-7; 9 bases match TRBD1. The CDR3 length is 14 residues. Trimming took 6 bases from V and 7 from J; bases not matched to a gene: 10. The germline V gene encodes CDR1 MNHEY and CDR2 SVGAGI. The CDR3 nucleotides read TGTGCCAGCAGCCCCGGGACAGGGATCGAGGAGCAGTACTTC. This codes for CASSPGTGIEEQYF.

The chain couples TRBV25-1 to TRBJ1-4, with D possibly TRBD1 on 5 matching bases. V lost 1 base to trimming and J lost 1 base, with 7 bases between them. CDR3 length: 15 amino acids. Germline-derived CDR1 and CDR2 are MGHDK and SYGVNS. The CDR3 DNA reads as TGTGCCAGCAGTGAATTTAGGGGAACTAATGAAAAACTGTTTTTT. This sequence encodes CASSEFRGTNEKLFF. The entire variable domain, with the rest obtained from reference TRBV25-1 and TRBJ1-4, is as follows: EADIYQTPRYLVIGTGKKITLECSQTMGHDKMYWYQQDPGMELHLIHYSYGVNSTEKGDLSSESTVSRIRTEHFPLTLESARPSHTSQYLCASSEFRGTNEKLFFGSGTQLSVL.

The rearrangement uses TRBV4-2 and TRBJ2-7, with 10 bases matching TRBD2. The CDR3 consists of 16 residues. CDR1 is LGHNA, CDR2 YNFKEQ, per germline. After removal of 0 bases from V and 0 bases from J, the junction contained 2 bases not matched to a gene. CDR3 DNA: TGTGCCAGCAGCCAAGAGGCTAGCGGGAGCTCCTACGAGCAGTACTTC. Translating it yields CASSQEASGSSYEQYF.

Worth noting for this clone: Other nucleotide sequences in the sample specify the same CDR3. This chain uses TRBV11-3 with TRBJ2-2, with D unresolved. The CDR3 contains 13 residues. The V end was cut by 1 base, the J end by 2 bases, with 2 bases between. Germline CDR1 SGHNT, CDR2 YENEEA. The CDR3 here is CASSLANTGELFF. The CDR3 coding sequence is TGTGCCAGCAGCTTAGCAAACACCGGGGAGCTGTTTTTT.

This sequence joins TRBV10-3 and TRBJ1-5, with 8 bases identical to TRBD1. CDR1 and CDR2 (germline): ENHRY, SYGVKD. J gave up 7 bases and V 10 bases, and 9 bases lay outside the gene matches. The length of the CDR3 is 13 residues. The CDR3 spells CATAGQVGQPQHF. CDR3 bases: TGTGCCACCGCGGGACAGGTGGGCCAGCCCCAGCATTTT.

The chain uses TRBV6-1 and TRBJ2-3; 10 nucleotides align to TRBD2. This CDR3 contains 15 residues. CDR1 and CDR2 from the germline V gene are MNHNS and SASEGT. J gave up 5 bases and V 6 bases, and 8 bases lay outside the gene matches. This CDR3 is CASRKAGGVQDTQYF. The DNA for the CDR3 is TGTGCCAGCAGGAAAGCGGGAGGGGTCCAAGATACGCAGTATTTT.

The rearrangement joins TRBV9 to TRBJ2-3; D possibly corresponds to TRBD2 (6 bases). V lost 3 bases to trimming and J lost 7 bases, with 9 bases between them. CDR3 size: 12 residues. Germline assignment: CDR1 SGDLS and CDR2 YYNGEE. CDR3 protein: CASSGDSNTQYF. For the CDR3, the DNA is TGTGCCAGCAGCGGGGACTCGAATACGCAGTATTTT.

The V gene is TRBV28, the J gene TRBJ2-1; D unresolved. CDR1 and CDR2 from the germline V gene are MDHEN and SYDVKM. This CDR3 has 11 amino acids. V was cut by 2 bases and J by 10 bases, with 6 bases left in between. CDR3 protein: CASSLLEEQFF. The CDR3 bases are TGTGCCAGCAGTTTACTAGAGGAGCAGTTCTTC. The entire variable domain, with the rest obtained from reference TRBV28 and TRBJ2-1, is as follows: DVKVTQSSRYLVKRTGEKVFLECVQDMDHENMFWYRQDPGLGLRLIYFSYDVKMKEKGDIPEGYSVSREKKERFSLILESASTNQTSMYLCASSLLEEQFFGPGTRLTVL.

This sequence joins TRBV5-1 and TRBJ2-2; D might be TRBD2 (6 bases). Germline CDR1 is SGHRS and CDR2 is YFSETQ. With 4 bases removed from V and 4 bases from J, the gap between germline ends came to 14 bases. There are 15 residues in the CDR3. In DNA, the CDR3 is TGCGCCAGCAGCCACAACGGGGGTGTCACCGGGGAGCTGTTTTTT. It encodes CASSHNGGVTGELFF.

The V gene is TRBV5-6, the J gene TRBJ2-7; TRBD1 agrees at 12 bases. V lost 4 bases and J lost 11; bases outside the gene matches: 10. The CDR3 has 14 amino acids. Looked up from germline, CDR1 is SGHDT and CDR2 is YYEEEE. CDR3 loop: CASSPGTGGLSEYF. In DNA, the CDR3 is TGTGCCAGCAGCCCCGGGACAGGGGGCTTGAGTGAGTACTTC.

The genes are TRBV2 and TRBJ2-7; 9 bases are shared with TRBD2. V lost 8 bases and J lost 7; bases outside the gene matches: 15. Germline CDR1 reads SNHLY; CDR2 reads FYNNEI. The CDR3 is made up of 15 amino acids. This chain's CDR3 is CASEITSGLGGEQYF. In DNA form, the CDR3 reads TGTGCCAGCGAAATTACTAGCGGGCTGGGAGGGGAGCAGTACTTC.

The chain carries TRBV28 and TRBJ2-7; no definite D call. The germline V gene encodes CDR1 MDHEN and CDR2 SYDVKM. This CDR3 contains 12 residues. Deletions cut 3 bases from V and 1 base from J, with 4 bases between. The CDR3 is CASSFQSYEQYF. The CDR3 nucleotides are TGTGCCAGCAGTTTTCAATCCTACGAGCAGTACTTC.